This T cell receptor (beta chain) was identified during a study of cytomegalovirus exposure and HLA in healthy donors (dated by TCRdb to 2017 to 2019). About the investigation overall: According to an earlier analysis of 587 of the donors, roughly 180 million T cells yielded over 100 million unique TCR beta sequences and about 280 Gb of sequence data. Donor age, sex, ethnicity and CMV serostatus were collected together with the repertoire data. The T cell repertoires of about 700 subjects were profiled by immunosequencing and related to cytomegalovirus serostatus. Of the 350 to 450 genotyped donors, approximately 83% fell in the genetic ancestry cluster associated with self-reported Caucasian donors. Four or five DR-DQ haplotypes were handled as single units for association and clustering because linkage in the cohort was strong. To predict cytomegalovirus infection status, the study combined high-throughput TCR immunosequencing, statistical association of individual TCRs with disease status, and machine learning. The later analysis used no new phenotypic data to find candidate immune exposures, relying instead on TCR beta sequences and their occurrence across donors. The study aimed to test whether cataloging public T cell receptors could reveal signatures of past pathogen exposure. An early release covering roughly 580 HLA-typed donors comprised about 300 gigabases of sequencing data and about 90 million unique TCR sequences. An earlier analysis of approximately 580 of the donors used high-throughput TCR beta sequencing to judge whether each TCR beta V gene segment behaved as functional or pseudogenic. A separate validation cohort of over 95 different subjects was used in addition to the approximately 700-subject first cohort. A later analysis re-examined previously published TCR beta repertoires from more than 550 donors and added high-resolution HLA genotyping to investigate patterns of TCR occurrence. Typing coverage differed by locus: A, B, C, DRB1 and DQB1 were typed in roughly 620-640 donors, DQA1 in 500 to 550, DPA1 in around 580, and DPB1 in roughly 470. Class I and class II HLA loci were covered by the typing at four-digit resolution. Among roughly 400 genotyped donors of the cohort, an average of roughly 240,000 unique TCR beta nucleotide sequences were sequenced per donor, roughly 18% of them non-productive. All discovery cohort repertoires had been generated using a single sequencing platform. Genome-wide SNP genotypes for about 65% of the roughly 670 donors were used in a later genetic analysis, which treated that subset as a discovery cohort.

Libraries were prepared through the immunoSEQ multiplex PCR assay. For the multiplex PCR, a mixture combining 60 forward primers for TCR Vbeta segments and 13 reverse primers for TCR Jbeta segments was used. The CDR3 region of rearranged TCR beta genes was amplified from genomic DNA by a multiplex PCR assay. The amplified TCR beta libraries were sequenced on the Illumina HiSeq System as 87-base-pair reads. Per the source publication's procedure: A later analysis tallied approximately 87 million unique TCR beta chains across the 650 to 750 repertoires, and 10 million to 11 million of those chains were shared by two or more donors. Raw reads were error-corrected and collapsed into unique sequences with a nearest-neighbor algorithm that merged closely related sequences to remove PCR and sequencing errors. Alignment of CDR3 sequences to IMGT reference sequences was used to assign V, D and J gene segments. For a sequence to be retained, a match of at least six nucleotides to both a V gene segment and a J gene segment was required. Rearrangements were called productive when the CDR3 lacked stop codons and stayed in frame with V and J; all others were non-productive. Following IMGT convention, CDR3 was defined as the stretch from the second conserved V-encoded cysteine up to the conserved J-encoded phenylalanine. Sequences without an unambiguous match to a single V gene segment were excluded from the earlier analysis of 587 of the donors. An earlier analysis of 500 to 600 of the donors classified V segments as functional when productive rearrangements were above 56.7% and as segregating when the standard deviation between donors was above 5%. A statistical classification framework was developed to diagnose cytomegalovirus status using the catalog of TCR beta chain sequences. In a later analysis, V and J genes were assigned by comparing TCR nucleotide sequences against IMGT/GENE-DB human TR gene sequences. A later analysis assigned CDR3 sequences and most-parsimonious VDJ recombination scenarios with the TCRdist pipeline. A later analysis defined each TCR beta chain by its CDR3 amino acid sequence plus V-gene family, and excluded reads lacking a unique V-gene family. A later analysis removed 500 to 650 highly shared, low-generation-probability nucleotide sequences to deal with suspected cross-contamination and a sequencing artifact. For each public chain, a later analysis derived a clonal expansion index from normalized ranks of inferred template counts within each repertoire. In a later analysis, generation probabilities were computed using a VDJ recombination model fitted to out-of-frame rearrangements, and the results were checked against IGoR. A later analysis scored TCR-TCR, TCR-HLA and TCR-CMV co-occurrence with hypergeometric tests, applying a repertoire-size bias correction to TCR pairs. In a later analysis, false discovery rates were estimated by permuting HLA or CMV assignments 20 times. A later analysis grouped co-occurring TCRs with DBSCAN, adding TCRdist sequence similarity when clustering within HLA-allele-positive subsets. Repertoires with fewer than 30,000 or more than 120,000 public chains were left out of co-occurrence clustering, as were five repertoires with anomalous nucleotide sharing. Here the immuneACCESS table is served through TCRdb, limited to in-frame sequences with V and J called. Missing clones are a known gap in these copies; in checked studies unresolved V genes cover under half, and the rest lacks a known reason. V and J calls and clone size are as listed in that table; D and trimming were resolved from the DNA. For this sample the table gives some 78,000 clones, of which roughly 70% were detected only once. The ten largest clones take up approximately 9% of the sample.

The cohort was made up of hundreds of healthy bone marrow donors. At the time of sampling, every cohort member was nominally healthy, though immune exposures that went unrecorded were likely present. The donor tested CMV seropositive, placing the donor among the approximately 310 seropositive members of the cohort. A peripheral blood sample was provided by each donor, and peripheral blood mononuclear cells were used for TCR beta sequencing. The Qiagen DNeasy Blood Extraction Kit was used to extract genomic DNA from the blood cell samples. The investigation overall reported the following: In a later analysis, TCR association rates were found to vary across HLA loci, with the most associated TCRs seen for DRB1 alleles and the fewest for HLA-C alleles. In a later analysis, HLA-associated TCR beta chains showed more clonal expansion and lower generation probabilities than non-associated chains that were equally common. In both the original and validation cohorts, the classifier was reported to diagnose cytomegalovirus status with high specificity and sensitivity. When HLA alleles, especially DR and DQ, strongly co-occurred, TCR associations were difficult to assign to individual alleles. A later analysis found that most CMV-associated TCR beta chains appeared HLA-restricted, with HLA associations seemingly driven largely by CMV exposure. In a later genetic analysis, fewer N-insertions in productive TCRs were reported among donors in an Asian-associated ancestry cluster than the roughly 700-donor mean. According to the authors, the approach could potentially be generalized to other disease states and immunological phenotypes. In this cohort, only TCR beta chains were sequenced, and detectable features were limited by the absence of alpha or paired-chain data. A total of some 180 TCR beta chains were listed by the study as associated with cytomegalovirus. In vitro tests confirmed that a few of the cytomegalovirus-associated TCR beta chains recognize cytomegalovirus antigens. Presence/absence analyses assumed roughly uniform sequencing depth across donors, an assumption that may not hold. While some public TCRs were present in many individuals, most TCR sequences turned up only very rarely across donors. Roughly 17 rarely observed V segments, including chromosome 9 orphons, were excluded from the earlier analysis of 550 to 700 of the donors because counts were too low. The sequencing pipeline was judged likely to have produced a cluster of highly shared sequence variants as a technical artifact. For the cohort, immune exposure information was limited to CMV serostatus. Because HLA typing was missing for some donors at each locus, association tests included only the typed subset. Broadly in line with IMGT annotations, most TCR beta V segments showed up in productive rearrangements about 87% or about 30% of the time in an earlier analysis of 450 to 750 of the donors. A further reported finding was that TCR beta sequences accurately predicted the HLA-A and HLA-B alleles for most subjects in the first cohort. In a later analysis, several top co-occurrence clusters were reported to appear linked to parvovirus B19, influenza, CMV and Epstein-Barr virus. Specific HLA alleles were associated with 16,951 TCR beta sequences at a false discovery rate of 0.05 in a later analysis. V-gene and J-gene trimming of TCR beta chains was associated with a missense DCLRE1C variant in a later genetic analysis, and the association was replicated in an independent cohort. Linkage disequilibrium might explain the correlated functional status among segregating V segments, but an unknown experimental factor could not be excluded.

Comment on this clone: Its antigen is still unknown. Base qualities are not recorded, but no much larger clone differs from it by a single base.

This TCR was sampled from a man aged 35 to 55 in good health and CMV-seropositive. The specimen was PBMCs.

CDR3 region: CASSPRLADNEQFF. The sequenced DNA is TGTGCCAGCAGCCCGCGGCTAGCGGACAATGAGCAGTTCTTC. The rearrangement combines TRBV5-4 with TRBJ2-1, with 7 middle bases fitting TRBD2. In the germline V gene (reference sequence), CDR1 corresponds to SGHNT and CDR2 to YYREEE. V loses 4 bases at its end and J loses 5 bases; junction bases beyond the gene matches: 6. Taken from cysteine to phenylalanine, the CDR3 has 14 residues. Only the CDR3 part of the read is kept: 42 bases, read in frame from the first base.